These 19 T cell receptor beta chains came from one sample sequenced in a study of chemoradiotherapy in HPV16-positive cancers. Repertoires were generated with immunoSEQ multiplex PCR, while TCRdb's copy carries only in-frame clones and drops some. Among about 2,000 clones, approximately 81% were seen once, and the ten largest hold around 3%. The source material was tumor tissue, sampled from a patient who underwent chemoradiotherapy. These receptors originate from a human donor with HPV-associated anogenital cancer.

The gene calls are TRBV5-1 and TRBJ1-2; D not resolved. Per germline, CDR1 SGHRS and CDR2 YFSETQ. V dropped 5 bases and J dropped 11 bases, with 22 bases sitting between them. There are 14 residues in the CDR3. For the CDR3, the DNA is TGCGCCAGCAGGCCCGATTCTCCTAGCCCTTCATACACCTTC. This translates into CASRPDSPSPSYTF.

V is TRBV10-3 and J is TRBJ2-5; D call uncertain. Per germline, CDR1 ENHRY and CDR2 SYGVKD. The CDR3 spans 12 residues. V lost 0 bases, J lost 5 bases, and 4 bases lay in between. The CDR3 bases are TGTGCCATCAGTGAGTCGGGGGAGACCCAGTACTTC. Amino acid sequence: CAISESGETQYF.

In nucleotides, the CDR3 is TGCGCCAGCAGCCTGGACAGGGTAGCCCATCAGCCCCAGCATTTT. Its protein product is CASSLDRVAHQPQHF. The chain links TRBV4-3 to TRBJ1-5; 8 bases fit TRBD1. J gave up 5 bases and V 4 bases, and 7 bases lay outside the gene matches. The CDR3 has 15 residues. Germline values: CDR1 LGHNA, CDR2 YSLEER.

This clone has only a few counts. This rearrangement joins TRBV6-1 to TRBJ1-3, with TRBD1 identical over 9 bases. The trim removed 6 bases at V and 4 bases at J, leaving 4 bases unmatched. CDR3 length: 14 residues. Per germline, CDR1 MNHNS and CDR2 SASEGT. CDR3 in amino acids: CASRGTGTGNTIYF. The CDR3, as DNA: TGTGCCAGCAGGGGGACAGGGACGGGAAACACCATATATTTT.

The chain joins TRBV5-1 to TRBJ2-3; D is undetermined. Germline CDR1 SGHRS, CDR2 YFSETQ. This CDR3 region has 12 residues. Trimming shortened V by 0 bases and J by 5 bases, and 4 bases separated the two germline ends. The CDR3 reads CASSLAGDTQYF. The CDR3 DNA reads as TGCGCCAGCAGCTTGGCCGGAGATACGCAGTATTTT.

The V gene is TRBV4-2, the J gene TRBJ2-7, with 11 nucleotides matching TRBD2. V shed 1 base, J shed 0 bases, and the junction held 8 bases outside the gene matches. This CDR3 is 18 amino acids long. CDR1 LGHNA and CDR2 YNFKEQ come from the germline V gene. The CDR3 loop reads CASSQGSSGGPSSYEQYF. In DNA, the CDR3 is TGTGCCAGCAGCCAAGGTTCTAGCGGGGGGCCCAGCTCCTACGAGCAGTACTTC.

J is TRBJ2-2 and V is TRBV6-4; the D gene is possibly TRBD1 (6 bases). CDR1 is MRHNA and CDR2 is SNTAGT in the germline V gene. V was clipped by 6 bases and J by 4 bases, with 12 bases between them. The CDR3 totals 14 residues. CDR3 nucleotide sequence: TGTGCCAGCAGCCAACAGGGAAGCACCGGGGAGCTGTTTTTT. It specifies CASSQQGSTGELFF.

This CDR3 reads CASSEWSGNEKLFF. The CDR3 DNA reads as TGTGCCAGCAGTGAATGGTCAGGGAATGAAAAACTGTTTTTT. This chain joins TRBV6-5 and TRBJ1-4; D might be TRBD1 (5 bases). V was trimmed by 5 bases and J by 5 bases, leaving 12 bases between them. This CDR3 comprises 14 residues. The germline gives CDR1 MNHEY, CDR2 SVGAGI.

The chain is built from TRBV6-1 and TRBJ1-2; the match to TRBD1 covers 10 bases. The CDR3 sequence is 14 residues long. Germline assignment: CDR1 MNHNS and CDR2 SASEGT. The trim removed 9 bases at V and 8 bases at J, leaving 12 bases unmatched. DNA of the CDR3: TGTGCCAGTAGGGGGACAGGGGTAACTATGGGCTACACCTTC. It is translated as CASRGTGVTMGYTF.

V usage is TRBV6-6 and J usage is TRBJ2-6, with 11 nucleotides matching TRBD1. The length of the CDR3 is 16 residues. J gave up 2 bases and V 8 bases, and 5 bases lay outside the gene matches. Looked up from germline, CDR1 is MNHNY and CDR2 is SVGAGI (reference sequence). In nucleotides, the CDR3 is TGTGCCAGCGGACGGACAGGGGGCACTGGGGCCAACGTCCTGACTTTC. This gives the protein CASGRTGGTGANVLTF.

In its sample, this clone was seen a few times. This chain uses TRBV25-1 with TRBJ1-1; D gene uncertain. Germline CDR1 MGHDK, CDR2 SYGVNS. The CDR3 runs 14 residues. The V end was cut by 5 bases, the J end by 5 bases, with 15 bases between. The CDR3: CASSPGGRGTEAFF. The DNA of the CDR3 is TGTGCCAGCAGTCCAGGAGGGCGCGGGACTGAAGCTTTCTTT. The full variable domain, with the rest looked up from reference TRBV25-1 and TRBJ1-1, is EADIYQTPRYLVIGTGKKITLECSQTMGHDKMYWYQQDPGMELHLIHYSYGVNSTEKGDLSSESTVSRIRTEHFPLTLESARPSHTSQYLCASSPGGRGTEAFFGQGTRLTVV.

This clone was picked up a small number of times. The CDR3 here is CASSPFSGVITNQPQHF. The CDR3 coding sequence is TGTGCCAGCAGCCCTTTCTCGGGGGTTATTACCAATCAGCCCCAGCATTTT. The rearrangement uses TRBV7-2 and TRBJ1-5, with a possible D match to TRBD1 (5 bases). This CDR3 contains 17 residues. The V and J ends lost 5 bases and 3 bases respectively, with 20 bases between them. In germline, CDR1 is SGHTA, CDR2 FQGNSA.

CDR3 sequence reads: CASSPYSGNTIYF. The CDR3 DNA is TGTGCCAGCTCACCATACTCTGGAAACACCATATATTTT. V usage is TRBV18 and J usage is TRBJ1-3; D is undetermined. Germline CDR1 KGHSH, CDR2 LQKENI. This CDR3 is built from 13 residues. V lost 2 bases and J lost 0, with 2 bases in between.

The chain has TRBV5-6 and TRBJ2-1; D remains unclear. The CDR3 is made up of 15 amino acids. Germline assignment: CDR1 SGHDT and CDR2 YYEEEE. Trimming left V 0 bases short and J 3 bases short, with 10 bases between. CDR3 bases: TGTGCCAGCAGCTTGGCCACAGATCTCTACAATGAGCAGTTCTTC. Translating gives CASSLATDLYNEQFF.

The chain combines TRBV7-6 with TRBJ1-2; D not resolved. Germline CDR1 is SGHVS and CDR2 is FNYEAQ. The V gene lost 1 base and the J gene lost 8 bases, with 11 bases spanning the gap. The CDR3 extends over 13 amino acids. Here the CDR3 DNA reads TGTGCCAGCAGCTTAGAGGATATGGGGGGCTACACCTTC. This encodes CASSLEDMGGYTF. Variable domain in full (rest from reference TRBV7-6 and TRBJ1-2): GAGVSQSPRYKVTKRGQDVALRCDPISGHVSLYWYRQALGQGPEFLTYFNYEAQQDKSGLPNDRFSAERPEGSISTLTIQRTEQRDSAMYRCASSLEDMGGYTFGSGTRLTVV.

V gene TRBV30 combines with J gene TRBJ2-7, with D uncertain. With 0 bases removed from V and 2 bases from J, the gap between germline ends came to 11 bases. CDR1 GTSNPN and CDR2 SVGIG come from the germline V gene (reference sequence). This CDR3 comprises 14 residues. DNA for the CDR3: TGTGCCTGGAGTGTGGATGGCAGAGCCTACGAGCAGTACTTC. It is translated as CAWSVDGRAYEQYF.

V gene TRBV2 combines with J gene TRBJ1-1; D gene ambiguous. Germline CDR1 reads SNHLY; CDR2 reads FYNNEI. This CDR3 comprises 14 residues. V was cut by 2 bases and J by 0 bases, with 7 bases left in between. CDR3 loop: CASSERSMNTEAFF. The CDR3 coding sequence is TGTGCCAGCAGTGAAAGGAGCATGAACACTGAAGCTTTCTTT. Full variable domain (missing parts from reference TRBV2 and TRBJ1-1): EPEVTQTPSHQVTQMGQEVILRCVPISNHLYFYWYRQILGQKVEFLVSFYNNEISEKSEIFDDQFSVERPDGSNFTLKIRSTKLEDSAMYFCASSERSMNTEAFFGQGTRLTVV.

The chain has TRBV5-1 and TRBJ2-5; D perhaps matches TRBD2 (6 bases). Germline CDR1 SGHRS, CDR2 YFSETQ. V lost 1 base and J 2 bases, leaving 9 bases between the germline ends. This CDR3 is 14 amino acids long. CDR3 DNA: TGCGCCAGCAGCTTGTCTAGCGCGCAAGAGACCCAGTACTTC. Protein product: CASSLSSAQETQYF.

The chain is built from TRBV6-4 and TRBJ2-3; the match to TRBD1 covers 7 bases. The CDR3 extends over 14 amino acids. Germline V gene sequence: CDR1 MRHNA, CDR2 SNTAGT. Germline trimming cut 0 bases from V and 3 bases from J; bases unmatched to any gene: 0. The CDR3 region is CASSDSTGTDTQYF. The CDR3 DNA is TGTGCCAGCAGTGACTCGACAGGGACAGATACGCAGTATTTT.